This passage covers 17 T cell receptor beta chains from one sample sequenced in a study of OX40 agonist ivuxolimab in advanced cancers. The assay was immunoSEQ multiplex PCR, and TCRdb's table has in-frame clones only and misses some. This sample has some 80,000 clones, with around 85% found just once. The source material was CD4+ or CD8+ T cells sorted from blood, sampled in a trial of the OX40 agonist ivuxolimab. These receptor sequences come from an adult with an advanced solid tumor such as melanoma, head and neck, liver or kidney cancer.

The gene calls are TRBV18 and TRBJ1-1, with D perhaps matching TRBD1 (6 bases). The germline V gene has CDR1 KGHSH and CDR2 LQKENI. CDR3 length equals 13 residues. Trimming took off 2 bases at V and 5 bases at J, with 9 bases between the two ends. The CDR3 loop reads CASSPRGGTEAFF. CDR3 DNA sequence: TGTGCCAGCTCACCAAGGGGGGGGACTGAAGCTTTCTTT.

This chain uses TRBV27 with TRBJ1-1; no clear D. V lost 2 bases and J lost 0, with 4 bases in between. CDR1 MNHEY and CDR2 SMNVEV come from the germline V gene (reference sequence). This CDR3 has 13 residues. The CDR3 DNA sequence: TGTGCCAGCAGTTTAATGCTGAACACTGAAGCTTTCTTT. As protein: CASSLMLNTEAFF.

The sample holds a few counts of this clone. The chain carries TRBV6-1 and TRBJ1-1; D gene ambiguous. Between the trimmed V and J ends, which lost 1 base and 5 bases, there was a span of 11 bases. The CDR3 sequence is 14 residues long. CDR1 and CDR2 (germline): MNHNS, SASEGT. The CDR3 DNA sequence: TGTGCCAGCAGTGAAGTCGAAGGAGGGACTGAAGCTTTCTTT. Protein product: CASSEVEGGTEAFF.

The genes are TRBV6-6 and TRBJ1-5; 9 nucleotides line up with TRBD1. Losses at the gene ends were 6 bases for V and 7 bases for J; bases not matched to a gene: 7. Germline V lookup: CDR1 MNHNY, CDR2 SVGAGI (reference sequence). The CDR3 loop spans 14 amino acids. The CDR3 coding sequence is TGTGCCAGCAGGCCACAGGGGGCAACGCAGCCCCAGCATTTT. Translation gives CASRPQGATQPQHF.

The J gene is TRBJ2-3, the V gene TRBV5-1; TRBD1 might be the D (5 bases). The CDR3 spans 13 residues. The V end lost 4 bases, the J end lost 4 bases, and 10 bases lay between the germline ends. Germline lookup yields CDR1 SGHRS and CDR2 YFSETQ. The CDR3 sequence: CASSRLGPDTQYF. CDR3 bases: TGCGCCAGCAGCCGACTGGGGCCAGATACGCAGTATTTT. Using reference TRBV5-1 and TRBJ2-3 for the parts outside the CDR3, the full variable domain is KAGVTQTPRYLIKTRGQQVTLSCSPISGHRSVSWYQQTPGQGLQFLFEYFSETQRNKGNFPGRFSGRQFSNSRSEMNVSTLELGDSALYLCASSRLGPDTQYFGPGTRLTVL.

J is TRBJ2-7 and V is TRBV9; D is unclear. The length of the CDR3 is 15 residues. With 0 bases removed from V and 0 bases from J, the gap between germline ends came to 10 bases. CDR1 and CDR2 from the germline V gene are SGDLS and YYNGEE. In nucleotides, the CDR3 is TGTGCCAGCAGCGTAGATATAGGGCCCTCCTACGAGCAGTACTTC. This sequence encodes CASSVDIGPSYEQYF.

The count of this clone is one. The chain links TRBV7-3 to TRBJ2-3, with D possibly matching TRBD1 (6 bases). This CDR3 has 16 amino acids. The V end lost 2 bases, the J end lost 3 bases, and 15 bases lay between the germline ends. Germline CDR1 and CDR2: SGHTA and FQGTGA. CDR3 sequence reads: CASSLQPGVSTDTQYF. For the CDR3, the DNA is TGTGCCAGCAGCTTACAACCAGGGGTTAGTACAGATACGCAGTATTTT.

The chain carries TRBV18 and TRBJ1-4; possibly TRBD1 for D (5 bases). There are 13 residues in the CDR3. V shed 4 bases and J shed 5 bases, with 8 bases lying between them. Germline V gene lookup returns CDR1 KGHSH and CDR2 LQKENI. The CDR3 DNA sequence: TGTGCCAGCTCACGGGGGGAAAATGAAAAACTGTTTTTT. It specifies CASSRGENEKLFF.

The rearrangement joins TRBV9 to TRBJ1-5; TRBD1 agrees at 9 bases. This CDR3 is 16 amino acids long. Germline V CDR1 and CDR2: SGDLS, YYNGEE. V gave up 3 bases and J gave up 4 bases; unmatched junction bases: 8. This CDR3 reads CASSASTGQGNQPQHF. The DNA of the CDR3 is TGTGCCAGCAGCGCGAGCACCGGACAGGGGAATCAGCCCCAGCATTTT.

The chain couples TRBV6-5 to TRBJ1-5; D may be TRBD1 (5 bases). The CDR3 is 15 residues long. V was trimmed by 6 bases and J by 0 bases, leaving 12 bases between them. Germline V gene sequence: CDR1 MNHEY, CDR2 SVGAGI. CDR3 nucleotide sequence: TGTGCCAGCAGCCCCATGGGGACTAGCAATCAGCCCCAGCATTTT. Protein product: CASSPMGTSNQPQHF.

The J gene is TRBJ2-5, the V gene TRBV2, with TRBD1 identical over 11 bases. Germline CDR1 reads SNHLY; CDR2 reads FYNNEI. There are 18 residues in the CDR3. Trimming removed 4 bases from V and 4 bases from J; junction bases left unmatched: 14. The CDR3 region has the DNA TGTGCCAGCAGTGGGAGTTCCCCGGGACAGGGGGGCCGAGAGACCCAGTACTTC. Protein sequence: CASSGSSPGQGGRETQYF.

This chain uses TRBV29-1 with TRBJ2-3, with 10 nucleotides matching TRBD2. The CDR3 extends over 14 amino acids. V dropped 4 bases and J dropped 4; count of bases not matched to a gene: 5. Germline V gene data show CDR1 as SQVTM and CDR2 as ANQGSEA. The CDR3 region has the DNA TGCAGCGTTGGTTTTAGCGGGGGGTCAGATACGCAGTATTTT. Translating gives CSVGFSGGSDTQYF.

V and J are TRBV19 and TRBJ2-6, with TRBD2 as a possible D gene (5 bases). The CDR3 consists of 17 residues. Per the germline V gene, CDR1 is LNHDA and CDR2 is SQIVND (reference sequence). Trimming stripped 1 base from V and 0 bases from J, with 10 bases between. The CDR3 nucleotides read TGTGCCAGTAGTATAGCGAGGGCTAACTCTGGGGCCAACGTCCTGACTTTC. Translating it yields CASSIARANSGANVLTF.

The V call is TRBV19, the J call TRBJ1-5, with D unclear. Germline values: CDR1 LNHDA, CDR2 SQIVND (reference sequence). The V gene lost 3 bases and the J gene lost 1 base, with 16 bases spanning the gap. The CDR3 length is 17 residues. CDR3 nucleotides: TGTGCCAGTAGTATCTTGCCTCCTTTGAGGAGCAATCAGCCCCAGCATTTT. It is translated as CASSILPPLRSNQPQHF. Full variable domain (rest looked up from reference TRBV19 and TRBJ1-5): DGGITQSPKYLFRKEGQNVTLSCEQNLNHDAMYWYRQDPGQGLRLIYYSQIVNDFQKGDIAEGYSVSREKKESFPLTVTSAQKNPTAFYLCASSILPPLRSNQPQHFGDGTRLSIL.

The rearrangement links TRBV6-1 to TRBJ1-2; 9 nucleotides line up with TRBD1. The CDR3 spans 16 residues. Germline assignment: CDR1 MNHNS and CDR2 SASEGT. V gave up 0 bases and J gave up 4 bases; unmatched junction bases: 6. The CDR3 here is CASSEALGQGIYGYTF. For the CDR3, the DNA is TGTGCCAGCAGTGAAGCGCTGGGACAGGGAATCTATGGCTACACCTTC.

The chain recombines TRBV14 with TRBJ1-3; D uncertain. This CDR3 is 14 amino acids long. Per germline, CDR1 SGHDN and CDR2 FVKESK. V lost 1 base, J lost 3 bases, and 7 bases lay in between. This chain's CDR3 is CASSQANFGNTIYF. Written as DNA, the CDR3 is TGTGCCAGCAGCCAAGCCAATTTTGGAAACACCATATATTTT.

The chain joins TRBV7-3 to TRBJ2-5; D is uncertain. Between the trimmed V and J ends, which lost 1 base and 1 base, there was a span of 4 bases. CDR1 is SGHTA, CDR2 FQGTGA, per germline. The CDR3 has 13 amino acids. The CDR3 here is CASSLNSQETQYF. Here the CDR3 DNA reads TGTGCCAGCAGCTTAAACAGCCAAGAGACCCAGTACTTC.